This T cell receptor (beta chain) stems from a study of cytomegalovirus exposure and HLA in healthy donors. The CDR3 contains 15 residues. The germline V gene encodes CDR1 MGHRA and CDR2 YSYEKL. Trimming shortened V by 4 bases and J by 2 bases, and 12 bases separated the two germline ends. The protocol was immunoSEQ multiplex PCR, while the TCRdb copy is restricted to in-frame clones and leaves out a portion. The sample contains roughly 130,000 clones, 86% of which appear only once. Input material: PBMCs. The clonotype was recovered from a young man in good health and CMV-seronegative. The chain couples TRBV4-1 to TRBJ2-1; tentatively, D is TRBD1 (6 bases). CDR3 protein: CASSPGTPTYNEQFF. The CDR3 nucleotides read TGCGCCAGCAGCCCCGGGACACCAACCTACAATGAGCAGTTCTTC.